The entry that follows covers one T cell receptor (beta chain) sequence. The target antigen is unknown. Trimming took off 7 bases at V and 1 base at J, with 10 bases between the two ends. CDR3 length equals 13 residues. The germline CDR1 and CDR2 sequences are MNHEY and SMNVEV (reference sequence). As defined, naive CD8 cells were CD45RO-negative and positively selected for CCR7, with terminally differentiated effector memory CD45RA+ cells excluded. The data belong to a study of shared clonotypes between healthy human individuals. Study details: Donor ages ranged 18 to 49 years: a couple of women, a few men.

Notes on the study in general: Tissues were not sampled, only blood, and their repertoires likely differ. Rarefaction gave evidence that sorted-subset sequencing remained incomplete despite large depth. Memory subsets generally showed lower estimated richness than naive subsets.

Some clones are missing from TCRdb's copy, which holds only in-frame ones; the method was immunoSEQ multiplex PCR. The sample has millions of clones, about 93% seen once. The receptor was isolated from a man between 18 and 29 years old in good health. Some clones in this sample may be carry-over from other donors' samples. This sequence joins TRBV27 and TRBJ1-1, with D maybe TRBD1 (6 bases). Sample: naive CD8+ T cells from PBMCs. The CDR3 loop is CASKGGTNTEAFF. CDR3 DNA: TGTGCCAGCAAGGGGGGGACGAACACTGAAGCTTTCTTT.